Here is one T cell receptor (beta chain) with its context. The data originate from a study of human T cells and chemical hapten exposure. MiXCR, applied by TCRdb to the RACE reads, yields one record per CDR3 protein. Among tens of thousands of distinct CDR3 sequences listed, roughly 10% were seen once. The CDR3 has 14 residues. Germline CDR1 is SGDLS and CDR2 is YYNGEE. Trimming stripped 0 bases from V and 7 bases from J, with 11 bases between. The time point: pre-sensitization, week 0. As for treatment: therapeutic diphenylcyclopropenone sensitization with weekly scalp DPC. J is TRBJ2-1 and V is TRBV9; D is unclear. The specimen was whole blood, collected in connection with sensitization to the hapten diphenylcyclopropenone (DPC). The sequence derives from a middle-aged woman with alopecia areata. Some clones in this sample may be carry-over from other donors' samples. CDR3 in DNA: TGTGCCAGCAGCGTAGCGGTACTACCGAATGAGCAGTTCTTC. Residues: CASSVAVLPNEQFF.